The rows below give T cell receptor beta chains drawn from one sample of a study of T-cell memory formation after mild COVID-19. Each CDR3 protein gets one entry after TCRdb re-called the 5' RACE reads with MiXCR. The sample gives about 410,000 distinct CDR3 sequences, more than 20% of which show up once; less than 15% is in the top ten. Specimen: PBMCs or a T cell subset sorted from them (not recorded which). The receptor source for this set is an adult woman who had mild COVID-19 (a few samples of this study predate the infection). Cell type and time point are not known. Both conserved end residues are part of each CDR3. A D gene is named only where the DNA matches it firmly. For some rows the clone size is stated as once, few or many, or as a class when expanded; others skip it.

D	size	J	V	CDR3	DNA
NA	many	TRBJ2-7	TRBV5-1	CASSLGRGSYEQYF	TGCGCCAGCAGCTTGGGCAGGGGCTCCTACGAGCAGTACTTC
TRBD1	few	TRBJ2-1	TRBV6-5	CASSSDRALSYNEQFF	TGTGCCAGCAGTTCGGACAGGGCCCTCTCCTACAATGAGCAGTTCTTC
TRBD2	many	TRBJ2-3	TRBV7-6	CASSLESGGASDTQYF	TGTGCCAGCAGCTTAGAGTCGGGGGGGGCCTCAGATACGCAGTATTTT
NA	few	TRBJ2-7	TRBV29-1	CSVEDLGGSSYEQYF	TGCAGCGTTGAAGATCTGGGTGGGAGCTCCTACGAGCAGTACTTC
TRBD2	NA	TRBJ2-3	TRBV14	CASRPALAGGPVDTQYF	TGTGCCAGCAGACCCGCACTAGCGGGAGGGCCGGTAGATACGCAGTATTTT
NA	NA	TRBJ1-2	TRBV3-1	CASSSFNRDPQGYTF	TGTGCCAGCAGTTCGTTCAACCGGGATCCCCAGGGCTACACCTTC
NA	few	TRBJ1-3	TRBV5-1	CASSLEGSTGNTIYF	TGCGCCAGCAGCTTGGAGGGCAGTACTGGAAACACCATATATTTT
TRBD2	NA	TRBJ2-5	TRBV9	CASSVGLAGSAQYF	TGTGCCAGCAGCGTAGGATTAGCGGGGTCGGCCCAGTACTTC
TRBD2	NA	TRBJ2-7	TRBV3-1	CASSPQREKQYF	TGTGCCAGCAGCCCTCAGCGGGAGAAGCAGTACTTC
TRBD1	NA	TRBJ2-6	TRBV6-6	CASSERTGGANVLTF	TGTGCCAGCAGTGAACGGACAGGAGGGGCCAACGTCCTGACTTTC
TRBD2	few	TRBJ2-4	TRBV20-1	CSARGEASGASNIQYF	TGCAGTGCTAGAGGGGAGGCTAGCGGGGCAAGCAACATTCAGTACTTC
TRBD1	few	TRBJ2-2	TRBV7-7	CASSPGQGSSGELFF	TGTGCTAGCAGCCCCGGACAGGGAAGTAGCGGGGAGCTGTTTTTT
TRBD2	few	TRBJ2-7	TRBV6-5	CASSHLRIAGSYEQYF	TGTGCCAGCAGTCACCTCCGGATAGCGGGAAGCTACGAGCAGTACTTC
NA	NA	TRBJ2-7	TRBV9	CASSSRDSSSYEQYF	TGTGCCAGCAGCTCCCGCGACAGCAGCTCCTACGAGCAGTACTTC
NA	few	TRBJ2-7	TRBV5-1	CASSLEGGPAYEQYF	TGCGCCAGCAGCTTGGAAGGGGGACCTGCCTACGAGCAGTACTTC
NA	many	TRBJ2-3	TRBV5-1	CASSLAENFADTQYF	TGCGCCAGCAGCTTGGCCGAGAACTTCGCAGATACGCAGTATTTT
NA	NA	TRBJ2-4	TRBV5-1	CASRLSDATSFQYF	TGCGCCAGCAGACTCTCAGACGCGACTAGTTTCCAGTACTTC
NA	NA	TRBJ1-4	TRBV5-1	CASSLEGNEKLFF	TGCGCCAGCAGCTTGGAAGGGAATGAAAAACTGTTTTTT
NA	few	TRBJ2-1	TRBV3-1	CASSHLKEEQFF	TGTGCCAGCAGCCACCTCAAAGAGGAGCAGTTCTTC
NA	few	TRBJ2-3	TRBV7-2	CASSTRGDTRDF	TGTGCCAGCAGCACCCGCGGTGATACGAGAGATTTT
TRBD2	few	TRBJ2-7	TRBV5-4	CASSSGTSVAREQYF	TGTGCCAGCAGCTCCGGGACTAGCGTCGCGCGGGAGCAGTACTTC
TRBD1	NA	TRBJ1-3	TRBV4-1	CASSQTGVGNTIYF	TGCGCCAGCAGCCAAACAGGGGTCGGGAACACCATATATTTT
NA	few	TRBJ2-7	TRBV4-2	CASSQAAAELTYEQYF	TGTGCCAGCAGCCAAGCTGCGGCAGAATTGACCTACGAGCAGTACTTC
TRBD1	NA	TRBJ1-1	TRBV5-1	CASSLSGQTPFRGTEAFF	TGCGCCAGCAGCTTGTCGGGACAGACACCTTTTCGTGGCACTGAAGCTTTCTTT
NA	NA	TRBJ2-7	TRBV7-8	CASSLAHDEQYF	TGTGCCAGCAGCTTAGCGCACGACGAGCAGTACTTC
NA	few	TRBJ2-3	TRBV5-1	CASTPLRGDTQYF	TGCGCCAGCACCCCCCTAAGGGGAGATACGCAGTATTTT
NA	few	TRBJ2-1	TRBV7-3	CASSLQGPTLGNEQFF	TGTGCCAGCAGCCTCCAGGGGCCCACCTTGGGGAATGAGCAGTTCTTC
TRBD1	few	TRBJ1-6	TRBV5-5	CASSSGTANSPLHF	TGTGCCAGCAGCTCCGGGACAGCCAATTCACCCCTCCACTTT
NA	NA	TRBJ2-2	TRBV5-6	CASSGMGSGRTGELFF	TGTGCCAGCAGCGGAATGGGGTCAGGGAGGACCGGGGAGCTGTTTTTT
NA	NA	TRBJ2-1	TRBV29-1	CSVVTVEQFF	TGCAGCGTTGTTACGGTGGAGCAGTTCTTC
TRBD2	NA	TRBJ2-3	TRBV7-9	CASSTGTSFTQYF	TGTGCCAGCAGCACCGGGACTAGTTTTACGCAGTATTTT
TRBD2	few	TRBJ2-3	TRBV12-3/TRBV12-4	CASSEGRRGLAATSTDTQYF	TGTGCCAGCAGTGAAGGGAGGAGGGGACTAGCGGCTACTAGCACAGATACGCAGTATTTT
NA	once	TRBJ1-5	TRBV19	CASSATLSGQPQHF	TGTGCCAGTAGTGCGACCTTGAGCGGTCAGCCCCAGCATTTT
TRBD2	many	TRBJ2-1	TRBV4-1	CASSLTLAGDEQFF	TGCGCCAGCAGCCTGACTCTAGCGGGAGATGAGCAGTTCTTC
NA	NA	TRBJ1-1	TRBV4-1	CASSQDSGTQVEAFF	TGCGCCAGCAGCCAAGACTCCGGGACTCAGGTTGAAGCTTTCTTT
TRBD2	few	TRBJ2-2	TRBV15	CATSSDSSGSRELFF	TGTGCCACCAGCAGTGACTCCAGCGGGAGCCGGGAGCTGTTTTTT
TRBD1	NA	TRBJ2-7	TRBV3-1	CASSQVYRGDFYEQYF	TGTGCCAGCAGCCAAGTGTACAGGGGAGATTTCTACGAGCAGTACTTC
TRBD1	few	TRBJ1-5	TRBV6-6	CASSYSRGHTGQPQHF	TGTGCCAGCAGTTACTCGAGGGGGCATACGGGTCAGCCCCAGCATTTT
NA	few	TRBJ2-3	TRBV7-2	CASSLAPLGTDTQYF	TGTGCCAGCAGCTTAGCGCCCCTTGGGACAGATACGCAGTATTTT